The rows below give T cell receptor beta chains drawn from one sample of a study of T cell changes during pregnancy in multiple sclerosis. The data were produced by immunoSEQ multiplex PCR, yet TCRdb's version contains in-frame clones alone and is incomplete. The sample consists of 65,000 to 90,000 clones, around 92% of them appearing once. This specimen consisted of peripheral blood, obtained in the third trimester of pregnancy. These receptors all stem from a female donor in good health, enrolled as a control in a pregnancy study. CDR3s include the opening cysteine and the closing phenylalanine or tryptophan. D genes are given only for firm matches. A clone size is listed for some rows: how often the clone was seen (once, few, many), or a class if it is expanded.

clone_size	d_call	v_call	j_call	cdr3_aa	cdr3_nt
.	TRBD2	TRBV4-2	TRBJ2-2	CASSHPGTSAGELFF	TGTGCCAGCAGCCATCCCGGGACTAGCGCCGGGGAGCTGTTTTTT
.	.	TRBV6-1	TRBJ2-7	CASSVLLDEQYF	TGTGCCAGCAGTGTACTACTGGACGAGCAGTACTTC
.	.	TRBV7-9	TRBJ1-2	CASSYTLQGSYGYTF	TGTGCCAGCAGCTACACCCTACAGGGAAGCTATGGCTACACCTTC
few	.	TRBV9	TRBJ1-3	CASSPSVASGNTIYF	TGTGCCAGCAGCCCGTCAGTCGCCTCTGGAAACACCATATATTTT
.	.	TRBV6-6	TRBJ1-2	CASRQTGNNYGYTF	TGTGCCAGCAGACAGACAGGAAATAACTATGGCTACACCTTC
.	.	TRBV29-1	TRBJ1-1	CSVDTGLTEAFF	TGCAGCGTTGATACAGGGCTCACTGAAGCTTTCTTT
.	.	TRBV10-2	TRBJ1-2	CASSEADYGYTF	TGCGCCAGCAGTGAGGCGGACTATGGCTACACCTTC
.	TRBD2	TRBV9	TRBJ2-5	CASSVGGSGREETQYF	TGTGCCAGCAGCGTAGGAGGTAGCGGGAGAGAGGAGACCCAGTACTTC
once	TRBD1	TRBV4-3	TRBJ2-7	CASSAGQAYEQYF	TGCGCCAGCAGCGCAGGACAGGCCTACGAGCAGTACTTC
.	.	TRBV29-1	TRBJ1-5	CSARGNQPQHF	TGCAGCGCCCGTGGCAATCAGCCCCAGCATTTT
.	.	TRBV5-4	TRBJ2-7	CASSSGGGETYEQYF	TGTGCCAGCAGCTCCGGGGGTGGGGAAACCTACGAGCAGTACTTC
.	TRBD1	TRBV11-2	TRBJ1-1	CASSPRPDRDTEAFF	TGTGCCAGCAGCCCGCGGCCTGACAGGGACACTGAAGCTTTCTTT
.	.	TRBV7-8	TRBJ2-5	CASSSAGIQEGETQYF	TGTGCCAGCAGCTCTGCGGGAATCCAGGAGGGAGAGACCCAGTACTTC
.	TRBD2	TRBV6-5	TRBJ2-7	CASSYLASGSSYEQYF	TGTGCCAGCAGTTACCTGGCTAGCGGGAGTTCCTACGAGCAGTACTTC
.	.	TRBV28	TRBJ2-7	CASSEGGDSYEQYF	TGTGCCAGCAGTGAGGGCGGGGACTCCTACGAGCAGTACTTC
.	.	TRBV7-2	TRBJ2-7	CASSSNRRSYEQYF	TGTGCCAGCAGCAGCAACAGGCGCTCCTACGAGCAGTACTTC
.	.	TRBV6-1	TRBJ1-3	CASSEHRSSSGNTIYF	TGTGCCAGCAGTGAACACAGGTCCAGCTCTGGAAACACCATATATTTT
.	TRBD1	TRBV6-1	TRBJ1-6	CASMTGGLAALHF	TGTGCCAGCATGACAGGGGGACTGGCCGCCCTCCACTTT
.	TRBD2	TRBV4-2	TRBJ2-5	CASSQVRLAETQYF	TGTGCCAGCAGCCAAGTGAGACTAGCAGAGACCCAGTACTTC
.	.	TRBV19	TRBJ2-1	CASSIGRGSIIEQFF	TGTGCCAGTAGTATAGGGCGGGGAAGTATCATTGAGCAGTTCTTC
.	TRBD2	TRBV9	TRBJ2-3	CASSVGLTSGGSDTQYF	TGTGCCAGCAGCGTAGGTTTGACTAGCGGGGGTTCAGATACGCAGTATTTT
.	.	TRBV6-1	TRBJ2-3	CASDFRRADTQYF	TGTGCCAGCGATTTTCGGAGGGCAGATACGCAGTATTTT
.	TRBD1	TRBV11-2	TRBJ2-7	CASSGLDRANEQYF	TGTGCCAGCAGCGGGTTGGACAGGGCTAACGAGCAGTACTTC
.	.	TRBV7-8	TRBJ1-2	CASSSPGRVANGYTF	TGTGCCAGCAGCTCCCCGGGCAGGGTGGCAAATGGCTACACCTTC
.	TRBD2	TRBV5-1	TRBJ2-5	CASTLAGGTYQETQYF	TGCGCCAGCACTCTAGCGGGGGGAACGTACCAAGAGACCCAGTACTTC
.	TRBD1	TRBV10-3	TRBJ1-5	CAISPDRLDAPQHF	TGTGCCATCAGTCCGGACAGGCTCGACGCGCCCCAGCATTTT
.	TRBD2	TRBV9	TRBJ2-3	CASSSGTSGLSTDTQYF	TGTGCCAGCAGCTCCGGGACTAGCGGGCTTAGCACAGATACGCAGTATTTT
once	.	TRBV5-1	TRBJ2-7	CASSLANGGKFSYEQYF	TGCGCCAGCAGCTTGGCCAATGGAGGGAAATTTAGCTACGAGCAGTACTTC
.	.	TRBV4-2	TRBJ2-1	CASSQANEQFF	TGTGCCAGCAGCCAAGCGAATGAGCAGTTCTTC
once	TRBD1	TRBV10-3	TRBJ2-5	CATGPTGGETQYF	TGTGCCACCGGACCGACAGGGGGTGAGACCCAGTACTTC
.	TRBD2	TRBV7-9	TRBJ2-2	CASSSRDYSTGELFF	TGTGCCAGCAGCTCCCGGGACTACTCCACCGGGGAGCTGTTTTTT
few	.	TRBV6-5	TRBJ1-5	CASREVGSNQPQHF	TGTGCCAGCAGGGAGGTCGGTAGCAATCAGCCCCAGCATTTT
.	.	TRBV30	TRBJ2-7	CAWSVGGSSYEQYF	TGTGCCTGGAGTGTCGGCGGCAGCTCCTACGAGCAGTACTTC
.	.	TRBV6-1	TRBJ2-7	CASSPAGTRAEQYF	TGTGCCAGTTCCCCCGCGGGCACCCGCGCCGAGCAGTACTTC
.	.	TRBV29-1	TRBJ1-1	CSVGPGNTEAFF	TGCAGCGTTGGGCCGGGGAACACTGAAGCTTTCTTT
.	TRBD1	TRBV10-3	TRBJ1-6	CAIRAADRENSPLHF	TGTGCCATCAGGGCTGCGGACAGGGAAAATTCACCCCTCCACTTT